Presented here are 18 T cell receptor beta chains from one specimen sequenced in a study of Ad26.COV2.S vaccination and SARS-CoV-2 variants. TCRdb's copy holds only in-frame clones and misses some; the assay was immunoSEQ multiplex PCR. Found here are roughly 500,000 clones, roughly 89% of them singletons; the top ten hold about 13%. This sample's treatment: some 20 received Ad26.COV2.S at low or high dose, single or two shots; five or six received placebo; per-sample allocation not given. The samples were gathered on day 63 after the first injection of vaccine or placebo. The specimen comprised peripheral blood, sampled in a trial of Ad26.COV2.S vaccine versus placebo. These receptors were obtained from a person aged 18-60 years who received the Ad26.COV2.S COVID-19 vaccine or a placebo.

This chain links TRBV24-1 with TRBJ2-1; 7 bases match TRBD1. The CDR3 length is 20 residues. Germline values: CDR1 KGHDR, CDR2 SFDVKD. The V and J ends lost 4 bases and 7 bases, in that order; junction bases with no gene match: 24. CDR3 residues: CATSDQPKTGIKWDRNEQFF. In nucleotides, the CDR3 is TGTGCCACCAGTGACCAGCCTAAGACAGGGATCAAGTGGGATAGAAATGAGCAGTTCTTC.

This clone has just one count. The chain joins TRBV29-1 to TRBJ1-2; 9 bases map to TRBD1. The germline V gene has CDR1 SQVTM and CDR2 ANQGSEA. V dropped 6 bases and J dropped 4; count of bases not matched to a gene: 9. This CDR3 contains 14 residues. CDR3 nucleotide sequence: TGCAGCGTGGGGAGGGACAGGGACAGCTATGGCTACACCTTC. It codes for CSVGRDRDSYGYTF. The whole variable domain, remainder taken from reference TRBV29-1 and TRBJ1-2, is SAVISQKPSRDICQRGTSLTIQCQVDSQVTMMFWYRQQPGQSLTLIATANQGSEATYESGFVIDKFPISRPNLTFSTLTVSNMSPEDSSIYLCSVGRDRDSYGYTFGSGTRLTVV.

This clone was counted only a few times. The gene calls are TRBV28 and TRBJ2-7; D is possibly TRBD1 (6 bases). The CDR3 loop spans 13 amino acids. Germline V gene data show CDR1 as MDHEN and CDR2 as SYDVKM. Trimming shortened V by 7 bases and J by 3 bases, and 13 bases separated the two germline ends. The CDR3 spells CASTSQGGYEQYF. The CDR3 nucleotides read TGTGCCAGCACATCTCAAGGGGGCTACGAGCAGTACTTC.

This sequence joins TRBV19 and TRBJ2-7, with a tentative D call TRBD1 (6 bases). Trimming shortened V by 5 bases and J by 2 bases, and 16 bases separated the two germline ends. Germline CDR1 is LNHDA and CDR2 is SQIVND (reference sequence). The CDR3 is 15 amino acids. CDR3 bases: TGTGCCAGTAGTCCCACCGGGACACCGGCCTACGAGCAGTACTTC. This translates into CASSPTGTPAYEQYF.

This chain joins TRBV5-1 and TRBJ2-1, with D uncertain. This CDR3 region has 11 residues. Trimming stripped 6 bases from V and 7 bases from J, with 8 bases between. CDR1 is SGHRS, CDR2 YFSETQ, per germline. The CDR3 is CASTFGNEQFF. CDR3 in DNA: TGCGCCAGCACGTTTGGGAATGAGCAGTTCTTC.

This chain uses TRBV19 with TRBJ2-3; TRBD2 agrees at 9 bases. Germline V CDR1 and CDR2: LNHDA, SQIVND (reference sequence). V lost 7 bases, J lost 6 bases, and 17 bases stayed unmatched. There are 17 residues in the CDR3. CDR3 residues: CASTTGWPSGNGDTQYF. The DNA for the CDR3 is TGTGCCAGTACCACTGGGTGGCCTAGCGGGAACGGGGATACGCAGTATTTT. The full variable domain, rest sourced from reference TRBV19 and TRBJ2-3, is DGGITQSPKYLFRKEGQNVTLSCEQNLNHDAMYWYRQDPGQGLRLIYYSQIVNDFQKGDIAEGYSVSREKKESFPLTVTSAQKNPTAFYLCASTTGWPSGNGDTQYFGPGTRLTVL.

The CDR3 DNA is TGTGCCAGCAGTTTTTTGGGAGCTCGGGGCACTACTGACAATGAGCAGTTCTTC. Translation: CASSFLGARGTTDNEQFF. V gene TRBV28 combines with J gene TRBJ2-1; TRBD1 or TRBD2 may be the D gene (5 bases each). Germline lookup yields CDR1 MDHEN and CDR2 SYDVKM. The CDR3 length is 18 residues. Trimming pared 3 bases from V and 5 bases from J, leaving 23 bases between.

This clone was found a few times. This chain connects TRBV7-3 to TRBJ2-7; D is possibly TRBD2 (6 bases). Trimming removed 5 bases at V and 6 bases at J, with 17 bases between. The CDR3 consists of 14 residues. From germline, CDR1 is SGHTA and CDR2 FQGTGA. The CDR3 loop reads CASSPDAGIGEQYF. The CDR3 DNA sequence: TGTGCCAGCAGCCCCGACGCGGGGATCGGCGAGCAGTACTTC.

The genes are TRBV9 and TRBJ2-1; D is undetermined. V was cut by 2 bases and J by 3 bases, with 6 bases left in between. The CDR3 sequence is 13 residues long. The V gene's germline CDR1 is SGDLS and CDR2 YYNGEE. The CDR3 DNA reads TGTGCCAGCAGCGTGGCTATCTACAATGAGCAGTTCTTC. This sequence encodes CASSVAIYNEQFF.

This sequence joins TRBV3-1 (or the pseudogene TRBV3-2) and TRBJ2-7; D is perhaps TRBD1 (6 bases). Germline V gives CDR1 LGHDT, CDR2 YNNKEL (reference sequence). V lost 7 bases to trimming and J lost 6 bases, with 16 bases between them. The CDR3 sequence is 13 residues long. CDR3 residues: CASKSVQGPEQYF. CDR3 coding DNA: TGTGCCAGCAAATCCGTACAGGGACCCGAGCAGTACTTC.

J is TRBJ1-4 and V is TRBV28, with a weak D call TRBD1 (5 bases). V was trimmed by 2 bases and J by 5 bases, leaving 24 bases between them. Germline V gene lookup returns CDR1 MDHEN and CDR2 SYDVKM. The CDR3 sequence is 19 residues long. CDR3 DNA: TGTGCCAGCAGTTTACCCCTCCGGGGCAACGCTCGCGCGAATGAAAAACTGTTTTTT. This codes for CASSLPLRGNARANEKLFF.

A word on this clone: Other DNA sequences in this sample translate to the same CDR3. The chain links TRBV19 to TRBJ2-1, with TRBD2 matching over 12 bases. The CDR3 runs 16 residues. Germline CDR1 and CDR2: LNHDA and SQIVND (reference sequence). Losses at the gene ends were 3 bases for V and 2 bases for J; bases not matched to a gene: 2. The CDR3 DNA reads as TGTGCCAGTAGTATCCGACTAGCGGGGGCCTACAATGAGCAGTTCTTC. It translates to CASSIRLAGAYNEQFF.

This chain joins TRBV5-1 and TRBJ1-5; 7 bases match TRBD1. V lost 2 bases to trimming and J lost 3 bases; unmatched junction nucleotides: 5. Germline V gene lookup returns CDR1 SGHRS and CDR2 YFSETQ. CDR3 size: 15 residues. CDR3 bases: TGCGCCAGCAGCTTAGAGGGGGCCTACAATCAGCCCCAGCATTTT. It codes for CASSLEGAYNQPQHF.

The CDR3 nucleotides read TGTGCCAGCAGGACCCGGGACCGGAAGGATAGCTACACCTTC. Translating gives CASRTRDRKDSYTF. This chain links TRBV6-5 with TRBJ1-2; D perhaps matches TRBD1 (5 bases). The CDR3 extends over 14 amino acids. CDR1 MNHEY and CDR2 SVGAGI come from the germline V gene. V shed 6 bases and J shed 9 bases, with 20 bases lying between them.

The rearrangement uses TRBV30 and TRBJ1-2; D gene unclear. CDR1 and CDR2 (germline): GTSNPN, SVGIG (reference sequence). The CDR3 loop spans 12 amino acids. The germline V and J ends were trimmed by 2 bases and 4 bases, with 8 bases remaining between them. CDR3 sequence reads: CAWSRRGYGYTF. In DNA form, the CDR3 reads TGTGCCTGGAGTCGACGGGGCTATGGCTACACCTTC.

Here the CDR3 reads CAWRRLAGGPGEQFF. The CDR3, as DNA: TGTGCCTGGAGGAGACTAGCGGGAGGGCCAGGGGAGCAGTTCTTC. The chain uses TRBV30 and TRBJ2-1, with TRBD2 identical over 14 bases. CDR3 length equals 15 residues. The germline CDR1 and CDR2 sequences are GTSNPN and SVGIG (reference sequence). V was pared by 3 bases and J by 10 bases, with 8 bases of the junction left unmatched. Together with reference TRBV30 and TRBJ2-1, the CDR3 gives the full variable domain: SQTIHQWPATLVQPVGSPLSLECTVEGTSNPNLYWYRQAAGRGLQLLFYSVGIGQISSEVPQNLSASRPQDRQFILSSKKLLLSDSGFYLCAWRRLAGGPGEQFFGPGTRLTVL.

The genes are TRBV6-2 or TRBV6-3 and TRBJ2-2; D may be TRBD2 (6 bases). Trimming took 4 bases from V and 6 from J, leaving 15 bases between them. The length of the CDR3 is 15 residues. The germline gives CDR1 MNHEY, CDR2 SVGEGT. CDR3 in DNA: TGTGCCAGCAGTTTAGGAGGACTAATGGCCGGGGAGCTGTTTTTT. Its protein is CASSLGGLMAGELFF.

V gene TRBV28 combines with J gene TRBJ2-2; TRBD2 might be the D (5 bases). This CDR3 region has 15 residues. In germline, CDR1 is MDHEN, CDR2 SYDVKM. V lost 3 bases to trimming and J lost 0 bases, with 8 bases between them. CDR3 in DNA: TGTGCCAGCAGTTTTCCTAGCACGAACACCGGGGAGCTGTTTTTT. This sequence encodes CASSFPSTNTGELFF.